A selection of T cell receptor beta chains follows, all from one sample in a study of cytomegalovirus exposure and HLA in healthy donors. TCRdb's table, derived via immunoSEQ multiplex PCR, lists solely in-frame clones and lacks some. The data contain around 76,000 clones, 65% to 75% of them singletons. The sequenced material came from PBMCs. Receptor source: a woman in her forties in good health and CMV-seropositive. Both conserved end residues are part of each CDR3. Each record gives: V gene, clone size, D gene, J gene, CDR3 protein, CDR3 DNA. A D gene is named only where the DNA matches it firmly. Some rows mark clone size as missing; the rest say once, few, many or name a class of expanded clone.

>TRBV6-5|many|NA|TRBJ2-1
CASSYRRGGYTEQFF
TGTGCCAGCAGTTACCGCAGGGGTGGGTATACTGAGCAGTTCTTC
>TRBV4-3|NA|TRBD2|TRBJ2-6
CASSQGSAGVEGANVLTF
TGCGCCAGCAGCCAAGGGTCAGCGGGAGTCGAAGGGGCCAACGTCCTGACTTTC
>TRBV29-1|NA|TRBD2|TRBJ2-5
CSVFTSGPETQYF
TGCAGCGTTTTCACTAGCGGCCCAGAGACCCAGTACTTC
>TRBV19|NA|NA|TRBJ2-3
CASSIDGEPPVRDTQYF
TGTGCCAGTAGTATAGATGGGGAGCCGCCGGTGAGAGATACGCAGTATTTT
>TRBV29-1|NA|NA|TRBJ2-5
CSWVEVETQYF
TGCAGCTGGGTGGAGGTTGAGACCCAGTACTTC
>TRBV5-6|once|NA|TRBJ1-3
CASSFGGMRNTIYF
TGTGCCAGCAGCTTCGGAGGAATGAGAAACACCATATATTTT
>TRBV5-1|NA|NA|TRBJ1-1
CASSLDGRQGNTEAFF
TGCGCCAGCAGCTTGGACGGTAGGCAGGGGAACACTGAAGCTTTCTTT
>TRBV6-1|once|NA|TRBJ2-7
CASLRAGAVYEQYF
TGTGCCAGCCTCAGGGCCGGTGCTGTTTACGAGCAGTACTTC
>TRBV5-6|NA|NA|TRBJ2-2
CASSAGTLTGELFF
TGTGCCAGCAGCGCCGGGACACTTACCGGGGAGCTGTTTTTT
>TRBV30|NA|NA|TRBJ2-7
CAWSVAGTWGSYEQYF
TGTGCCTGGAGTGTAGCAGGGACATGGGGGAGCTACGAGCAGTACTTC
>TRBV2|NA|TRBD1|TRBJ2-5
CASRTGTGAETQYF
TGTGCCAGCAGGACCGGGACAGGGGCAGAGACCCAGTACTTC
>TRBV5-1|NA|TRBD1|TRBJ2-7
CASGSGGTGVSWNYEQYF
TGCGCCAGCGGCTCCGGCGGGACAGGGGTTTCCTGGAACTACGAGCAGTACTTC
>TRBV7-2|few|TRBD1|TRBJ2-7
CASSLEAGGRLPQYF
TGTGCCAGCAGCCTAGAGGCAGGGGGCCGCCTACCTCAGTACTTC
>TRBV6-1|NA|NA|TRBJ2-7
CAAILGGHNYEQYF
TGTGCCGCAATCTTAGGGGGACACAACTACGAGCAGTACTTC
>TRBV25-1|many|NA|TRBJ1-2
CASSDREHGYTF
TGTGCCAGCAGTGACAGGGAACATGGCTACACCTTC
>TRBV4-3|NA|NA|TRBJ2-7
CASSQEEGKASYEQYF
TGCGCCAGCAGCCAAGAGGAGGGAAAAGCATCCTACGAGCAGTACTTC
>TRBV5-6|NA|NA|TRBJ2-7
CASSPRSLPSNYEQYF
TGTGCCAGCAGCCCCCGGAGCTTACCTTCCAACTACGAGCAGTACTTC
>TRBV10-2|few|NA|TRBJ1-1
CASRSDTEVSEAFF
TGCGCCAGCAGATCGGACACCGAGGTCTCTGAAGCTTTCTTT
>TRBV6-6|NA|NA|TRBJ1-1
CASTDILEAFF
TGTGCCAGCACCGACATCCTTGAAGCTTTCTTT
>TRBV11-3|NA|NA|TRBJ1-1
CASSYSTALNTEAFF
TGTGCCAGCAGTTATAGTACAGCCCTGAACACTGAAGCTTTCTTT
>TRBV30|once|TRBD1|TRBJ1-5
CAWSVGTASFNQPQHF
TGTGCCTGGAGTGTAGGGACAGCGTCTTTCAATCAGCCCCAGCATTTT
>TRBV18|NA|TRBD2|TRBJ2-3
CASSPISGGSTDTQYF
TGTGCCAGCTCACCTATTAGCGGGGGGAGCACAGATACGCAGTATTTT
>TRBV6-1|NA|NA|TRBJ2-5
CASSDGYSRGQETQYF
TGTGCCAGCAGTGATGGGTACTCGCGGGGCCAAGAGACCCAGTACTTC
>TRBV7-2|NA|NA|TRBJ2-2
CASSLGGSQINTGELFF
TGTGCCAGCAGCTTAGGCGGAAGCCAAATTAACACCGGGGAGCTGTTTTTT
>TRBV5-1|NA|NA|TRBJ1-4
CASSLGYAGSNEKLFF
TGCGCCAGCAGCTTAGGATACGCGGGGTCAAATGAAAAACTGTTTTTT
>TRBV6-5|NA|TRBD1|TRBJ1-2
CASRIDRVSYGYTF
TGTGCCAGCAGGATTGACAGGGTCTCGTATGGCTACACCTTC
>TRBV2|NA|NA|TRBJ1-3
CASSAPETAGNTIYF
TGTGCCAGCAGTGCCCCGGAGACAGCTGGAAACACCATATATTTT
>TRBV7-2|NA|NA|TRBJ2-7
CASSLEGLFEQYF
TGTGCCAGCAGCTTGGAGGGACTCTTCGAGCAGTACTTC
>TRBV19|NA|TRBD1|TRBJ1-2
CASSPGQVYGYTF
TGTGCCAGTAGTCCCGGACAGGTCTATGGCTACACCTTC
>TRBV6-6|NA|TRBD1|TRBJ1-2
CASRPGQGGYYGYTF
TGTGCCAGCAGACCTGGACAGGGGGGATACTATGGCTACACCTTC
>TRBV4-1|NA|NA|TRBJ2-5
CASSGGDFIKTQYF
TGCGCCAGCAGCGGAGGGGATTTTATCAAGACCCAGTACTTC
>TRBV18|NA|NA|TRBJ1-1
CASSPQNSLNTEAFF
TGTGCCAGCTCACCACAGAACAGTTTGAACACTGAAGCTTTCTTT
>TRBV10-3|NA|TRBD1|TRBJ1-1
CATLGGGGQGKSTEAFF
TGTGCCACCCTTGGGGGGGGAGGACAGGGAAAGAGCACTGAAGCTTTCTTT
>TRBV28|NA|TRBD1|TRBJ1-1
CASTPSGQTEAFF
TGTGCCAGCACTCCTTCGGGACAGACTGAAGCTTTCTTT
>TRBV19|NA|TRBD1|TRBJ1-1
CASSTDRVVTEAFF
TGTGCCAGTAGTACCGACAGGGTAGTCACTGAAGCTTTCTTT
>TRBV4-1|once|TRBD1|TRBJ2-7
CASSQDRGLSYEQYF
TGCGCCAGCAGCCAGGACAGGGGGCTCTCCTACGAGCAGTACTTC
>TRBV5-5|NA|NA|TRBJ1-1
CASSPGAMNTEAFF
TGTGCCAGCAGCCCCGGAGCCATGAACACTGAAGCTTTCTTT
>TRBV19|NA|TRBD2|TRBJ2-3
CASSIGPGLAPTDTQYF
TGTGCCAGTAGTATAGGCCCGGGACTAGCCCCGACAGATACGCAGTATTTT
>TRBV2|NA|NA|TRBJ2-2
CASSQLLLENTGELFF
TGTGCCAGCAGCCAACTCCTTCTAGAAAACACCGGGGAGCTGTTTTTT
>TRBV20-1|NA|NA|TRBJ1-2
CSARVIDGYTF
TGCAGTGCTAGAGTTATCGATGGCTACACCTTC
>TRBV7-9|few|NA|TRBJ1-2
CASSPDDGLTNYGYTF
TGTGCCAGCAGCCCAGATGACGGACTTACTAACTATGGCTACACCTTC
>TRBV19|NA|TRBD2|TRBJ2-1
CASSRYAGTSYNEQFF
TGTGCCAGTAGTAGGTACGCCGGGACTAGCTACAATGAGCAGTTCTTC
>TRBV5-6|NA|TRBD1|TRBJ1-4
CASSLSGSGGVESFEKLFF
TGTGCCAGCAGCTTGAGTGGTTCAGGGGGCGTTGAATCCTTTGAAAAACTGTTTTTT
>TRBV27|NA|NA|TRBJ1-2
CASSLLSGSGYTF
TGTGCCAGCAGTTTATTATCCGGGTCTGGCTACACCTTC
>TRBV9|NA|TRBD1|TRBJ1-3
CASSVGWAGGGGNTIYF
TGTGCCAGCAGCGTAGGCTGGGCAGGGGGCGGCGGAAACACCATATATTTT
>TRBV6-5|NA|TRBD2|TRBJ2-2
CASSYSRTSGTGELFF
TGTGCCAGCAGTTACTCCCGGACTAGCGGCACCGGGGAGCTGTTTTTT
>TRBV15|NA|TRBD1|TRBJ1-5
CATSFTDRGRIGNQPQHF
TGTGCCACCAGCTTTACGGACAGGGGGCGAATAGGCAATCAGCCCCAGCATTTT
>TRBV5-1|NA|NA|TRBJ2-3
CASSHRGSSTDTQYF
TGCGCCAGCAGCCACCGGGGGTCGAGCACAGATACGCAGTATTTT
>TRBV7-2|NA|TRBD2|TRBJ2-1
CASSRTSGRVNEQFF
TGTGCCAGCAGCAGGACTAGCGGGAGAGTCAATGAGCAGTTCTTC
>TRBV7-9|NA|TRBD2|TRBJ2-7
CASGTSGNVLEQYF
TGTGCCAGCGGAACTAGCGGAAACGTGCTCGAGCAGTACTTC
>TRBV7-9|NA|NA|TRBJ1-1
CASTLSDSQGRMGAFF
TGTGCCAGCACCCTGAGTGACAGCCAGGGAAGGATGGGAGCTTTCTTT
>TRBV28|NA|NA|TRBJ2-7
CASRPQGMGGGAYEQYF
TGTGCCAGCAGACCACAGGGGATGGGGGGAGGTGCCTACGAGCAGTACTTC
>TRBV7-6|NA|TRBD2|TRBJ2-5
CASSLAGLAGETQYF
TGTGCCAGCAGCTTAGCGGGACTAGCGGGTGAGACCCAGTACTTC
>TRBV7-9|NA|TRBD1|TRBJ2-4
CASSRALLGQRLAKNIQYF
TGTGCCAGCAGCCGCGCCCTGTTGGGACAGAGACTAGCCAAAAACATTCAGTACTTC
>TRBV18|NA|TRBD2|TRBJ2-5
CASLWTSGSPFESQYF
TGTGCCAGCTTATGGACTAGCGGGAGTCCCTTTGAATCCCAGTACTTC
>TRBV28|NA|NA|TRBJ2-7
CASSSSPTYEQYF
TGTGCCAGCAGTTCGAGTCCCACCTACGAGCAGTACTTC
>TRBV4-1|few|NA|TRBJ1-2
CASSQTANYGYTF
TGCGCCAGCAGCCAGACAGCTAACTATGGCTACACCTTC
>TRBV6-4|NA|TRBD1|TRBJ2-3
CASTKLRQGPIFTDTQYF
TGTGCCAGCACCAAACTTAGACAGGGTCCCATCTTCACAGATACGCAGTATTTT